Shown below are 10 T cell receptor beta chains from a single sample sequenced in a study of identifying expanded T cells in peripheral blood (dated by TCRdb to about 2019). To prepare the library, the immunoSEQ multiplex PCR assay was applied. TCRdb carries this immuneACCESS record with in-frame sequences only. Its versions omit some clonotypes, under half of them owing to an unresolved V gene in the studies checked, with the rest unexplained. Within this sample are approximately 57,000 clones, with about nine tenths of them counted one time only. The top ten clones comprise 3% to 4% of the sample. Sequencing input: blood. The receptors derive from a person aged 18 to 70 in good health.

The chain links TRBV21-1 to TRBJ2-7; the table assigns TRBD1, which was not confirmed against the DNA. TRBV21-1 constitutes a pseudogene. This CDR3 comprises 13 residues. The CDR3 loop reads CASSKGTTYEQYF. DNA for the CDR3: TGTGCCAGCAGCAAAGGGACAACCTACGAGCAGTACTTC.

The chain links TRBV5-4 to TRBJ2-3; D is undetermined. Germline lookup yields CDR1 SGHNT and CDR2 YYREEE (reference sequence). The CDR3 covers 13 residues. Trimming cost V 3 bases and J 3 bases, with 8 bases left between them. The CDR3 here is CASSYDPTDTQYF. In nucleotides, the CDR3 is TGTGCCAGCAGCTATGACCCAACAGATACGCAGTATTTT.

The rearrangement links TRBV28 to TRBJ2-1; TRBD1 aligns across 7 bases. Germline CDR1 reads MDHEN; CDR2 reads SYDVKM. J lost 2 bases, V lost 6 bases, and 10 bases had no gene match. This CDR3 is built from 16 residues. The CDR3 reads CASSPLPGQAYNEQFF. The DNA of the CDR3 is TGTGCCAGCAGCCCGCTCCCCGGACAGGCCTACAATGAGCAGTTCTTC.

The V call is TRBV27, the J call TRBJ2-4; the D gene is possibly TRBD1 (6 bases). CDR3 length equals 15 residues. V was trimmed by 6 bases and J by 0 bases, leaving 12 bases between them. The germline V gene encodes CDR1 MNHEY and CDR2 SMNVEV (reference sequence). CDR3 loop: CASRDRSEAKNIQYF. DNA for the CDR3: TGTGCCAGCAGGGACAGAAGCGAAGCCAAAAACATTCAGTACTTC.

This sequence joins TRBV6-5 and TRBJ1-1; D is ambiguous. Germline CDR1 is MNHEY and CDR2 is SVGAGI. V gave up 2 bases and J gave up 3 bases, with 7 bases separating them. The CDR3 totals 13 residues. The CDR3 loop reads CASSYGVHTEAFF. The CDR3 nucleotides read TGTGCCAGCAGTTACGGGGTTCACACTGAAGCTTTCTTT.

This chain connects TRBV6-1 to TRBJ1-2, with unresolved D. This CDR3 is 12 amino acids long. Germline values: CDR1 MNHNS, CDR2 SASEGT. V was pared by 2 bases and J by 3 bases, with 4 bases between. DNA for the CDR3: TGTGCCAGCAGTGAAAAGGACTATGGCTACACCTTC. Protein product: CASSEKDYGYTF.

This clone was recorded once. This chain uses TRBV28 with TRBJ2-7; possibly TRBD1 or TRBD2 for D (5 bases each). CDR1 and CDR2 (germline): MDHEN, SYDVKM. The CDR3 runs 15 residues. V was pared by 7 bases and J by 7 bases, with 23 bases between. CDR3 amino acids: CASTSLRDELLEQYF. The DNA for the CDR3 is TGTGCCAGCACCAGCCTCCGGGACGAACTTTTGGAGCAGTACTTC.

This clone was seen just once. The rearrangement joins TRBV9 to TRBJ1-2; TRBD1 matches at 8 bases. The germline gives CDR1 SGDLS, CDR2 YYNGEE. Unmatched junction bases numbered 10, after V lost 4 bases and J lost 2 bases. The CDR3 contains 16 residues. CDR3 DNA sequence: TGTGCCAGCAGCCGGCCGGACAGGGAGATAAACTATGGCTACACCTTC. Protein sequence: CASSRPDREINYGYTF. Together with reference TRBV9 and TRBJ1-2, the CDR3 gives the full variable domain: DSGVTQTPKHLITATGQRVTLRCSPRSGDLSVYWYQQSLDQGLQFLIQYYNGEERAKGNILERFSAQQFPDLHSELNLSSLELGDSALYFCASSRPDREINYGYTFGSGTRLTVV.

V usage is TRBV7-2 and J usage is TRBJ1-1; the match to TRBD1 covers 7 bases. Germline lookup yields CDR1 SGHTA and CDR2 FQGNSA. CDR3 length equals 13 residues. V dropped 6 bases and J dropped 6; count of bases not matched to a gene: 7. The DNA of the CDR3 is TGTGCCAGCAGATCAGGCCAGGGGGCTGAAGCTTTCTTT. Its protein product is CASRSGQGAEAFF.

The chain is built from TRBV6-5 and TRBJ1-1; 8 bases match TRBD1. CDR1 is MNHEY and CDR2 is SVGAGI in the germline V gene. Trimming at V came to 2 bases and at J to 4 bases, leaving 6 bases not matched to a gene. This CDR3 spans 15 amino acids. In nucleotides, the CDR3 is TGTGCCAGCAGTTACCCAGGGGGCGTTGGCACTGAAGCTTTCTTT. This codes for CASSYPGGVGTEAFF.